This T cell receptor (beta chain) is from a study of regulatory T cells in long-lasting Graves disease. This clonotype was counted a single time. The antigen is undetermined. Germline and junction disagree at one end, which may indicate a read error. The germline V gene has CDR1 MNHEY and CDR2 SMNVEV (reference sequence). The CDR3 length is 14 residues. Arm-PCR of CDR3 regions and iRepertoire HTBI primers were used to build TCR beta libraries. TCRdb used MiXCR to reprocess the multiplex PCR reads, holding one entry per CDR3 protein. The table lists about 430,000 distinct CDR3 sequences, 21% of them singletons. Time point in this sample: persistent/refractory GD, antithyroid drugs over 5 years with positive TRAb. Construction of the TCR library relied on RNA isolated from PBMCs. As collected, the peripheral blood samples measured nine milliliters each and went into EDTA tubes. Study-wide findings and caveats: Persistent disease preferred TRBV28, TRBJ1-2 and TRBJ2-5.

This material consisted of peripheral blood mononuclear cells (PBMCs), taken when the disease was refractory, from a patient treated with antithyroid drugs. This receptor was identified in a female donor with Graves disease. The V call is TRBV27, the J call TRBJ2-7; no clear D gene. For the CDR3, the DNA is TGTGCCAGCAGTCCAACGGTGGCCGATTACGAGCAGCACTTC. Amino acid sequence: CASSPTVADYEQHF.